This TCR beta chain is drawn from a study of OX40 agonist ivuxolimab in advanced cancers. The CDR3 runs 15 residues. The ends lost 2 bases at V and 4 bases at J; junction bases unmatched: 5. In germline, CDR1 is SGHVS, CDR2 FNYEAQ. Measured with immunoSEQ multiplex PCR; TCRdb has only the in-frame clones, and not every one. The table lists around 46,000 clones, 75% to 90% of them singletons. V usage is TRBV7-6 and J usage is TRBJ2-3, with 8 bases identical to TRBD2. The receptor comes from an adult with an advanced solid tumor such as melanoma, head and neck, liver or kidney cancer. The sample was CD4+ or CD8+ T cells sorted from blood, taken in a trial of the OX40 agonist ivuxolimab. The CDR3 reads CASSLTGGNADTQYF. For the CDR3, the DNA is TGTGCCAGCAGCTTAACGGGGGGGAACGCAGATACGCAGTATTTT.